The T cell receptor beta chain described here comes from a study of technical replicates of blood from four donors. Trimming removed 5 bases at V and 3 bases at J, with 13 bases between. Germline V gene sequence: CDR1 SEHNR, CDR2 FQNEAQ (reference sequence). The CDR3 consists of 14 residues. Measured with immunoSEQ multiplex PCR; TCRdb has only the in-frame clones, and not every one. The sample lists under 85,000 clones; around 97% were seen once. This chain connects TRBV7-9 to TRBJ1-1; D may be TRBD1 (5 bases). The specimen was T cells isolated from PBMCs. The sequence derives from a human donor in good health. This CDR3 reads CASSSTGRYTEAFF. The CDR3, as DNA: TGTGCCAGCAGCAGTACAGGAAGGTACACTGAAGCTTTCTTT.